What follows describes a single TCR beta chain. Looked up from germline, CDR1 is SGHVS and CDR2 is FNYEAQ. Trimming took 5 bases from V and 3 from J, leaving 15 bases between them. There are 15 residues in the CDR3. TCRdb processed the RT-PCR reads anew with MiXCR; each CDR3 protein has one entry. The sample has about 680,000 distinct CDR3 sequences; 14% are singletons. The sequencing sample was made of memory CD4+ T cells from blood. This chain connects TRBV7-6 to TRBJ2-3; no clear D. This sequence originates from a female donor in good health, serving as a healthy control. In DNA form, the CDR3 reads TGTGCCAGCAGCCATAGTGGGTCTAGAACAGATACGCAGTATTTT. Translated: CASSHSGSRTDTQYF.